Listed here are 9 T cell receptor beta chains from one sample, sequenced in a study of post-analysis software for immune sequencing data. TCR beta libraries were prepared from cDNA with unique molecular identifiers. TCRdb analysed the PCR reads with MiXCR anew, one entry per CDR3 protein. In the table there are hundreds of thousands of distinct CDR3 sequences, 30% to 45% of which are singletons. Whole-study results and caveats: There were four or five TRBV segments more frequent in patients than controls, and TRBV5-6, TRBV5-1 and TRBV20-1 were among them.

These receptors have no identified antigens. The sequenced sample was blood. Receptors originate from a girl aged 10 to 17 with multiple sclerosis.

The chain carries TRBV28 and TRBJ2-3; 9 positions agree with TRBD2. The junction had 7 bases not matched to a gene; V was cut back by 8 bases and J by 4 bases. The length of the CDR3 is 14 residues. Germline V CDR1 and CDR2: MDHEN, SYDVKM. CDR3 protein: CASAAAGGPDTQYF. The CDR3 DNA follows: TGTGCCAGCGCCGCAGCGGGGGGCCCAGATACGCAGTATTTT.

There are a few counts of this clonotype. The chain employs TRBV29-1 and TRBJ2-6; D may match TRBD1 or TRBD2 (5 bases each). The CDR3 contains 15 residues. V dropped 4 bases and J dropped 0 bases, with 10 bases sitting between them. Germline CDR1 and CDR2: SQVTM and ANQGSEA. The CDR3 region has the DNA TGCAGCGTTGTGGGGACCGTCTCTGGGGCCAACGTCCTGACTTTC. Amino acids: CSVVGTVSGANVLTF.

V is TRBV11-2 and J is TRBJ2-5; the D gene is possibly TRBD1 (6 bases). The V end was cut by 5 bases, the J end by 1 base, with 11 bases between. CDR1 and CDR2 from the germline V gene are SGHAT and FQNNGV. The CDR3 totals 14 residues. CDR3 in DNA: TGTGCCAGCAGCCGGGGACACCGCCAAGAGACCCAGTACTTC. This gives the protein CASSRGHRQETQYF.

The sample holds a few counts of this clonotype. This chain uses TRBV9 with TRBJ1-1; TRBD1 matches at 7 bases. Trimming at V came to 4 bases and at J to 6 bases, leaving 6 bases not matched to a gene. The CDR3 has 13 residues. Germline V gene lookup returns CDR1 SGDLS and CDR2 YYNGEE. The CDR3 bases are TGTGCCAGCAGCTCGACAGGGCTCGCTGAAGCTTTCTTT. Encoded protein: CASSSTGLAEAFF.

The chain carries TRBV5-1 and TRBJ1-5; 8 nucleotides line up with TRBD1. The CDR3 contains 15 residues. With V trimmed by 0 bases and J by 3 bases, 2 bases remained unmatched. Germline V gene sequence: CDR1 SGHRS, CDR2 YFSETQ. In DNA, the CDR3 is TGCGCCAGCAGCTTGGCAGGGGGCCTCAATCAGCCCCAGCATTTT. Amino acid sequence: CASSLAGGLNQPQHF. The variable domain in full, with the rest retrieved from reference TRBV5-1 and TRBJ1-5, is KAGVTQTPRYLIKTRGQQVTLSCSPISGHRSVSWYQQTPGQGLQFLFEYFSETQRNKGNFPGRFSGRQFSNSRSEMNVSTLELGDSALYLCASSLAGGLNQPQHFGDGTRLSIL.

V and J are TRBV11-2 and TRBJ1-4; D may be TRBD1 (6 bases). In germline, CDR1 is SGHAT, CDR2 FQNNGV. This CDR3 spans 14 amino acids. Trimming pared 1 base from V and 6 bases from J, leaving 9 bases between. Here the CDR3 DNA reads TGTGCCAGCAGCTTAGTACAGGGTGATGAAAAACTGTTTTTT. It specifies CASSLVQGDEKLFF.

Regarding this clonotype: The junction and the germline gene differ at one end; a read error may be behind it. V usage is TRBV12-3 or TRBV12-4 and J usage is TRBJ2-3, with 11 bases fitting TRBD2. The CDR3 has 13 residues. CDR3 nucleotides: TGTGCCGGGGGACTAGCGGACACAGATGCGCAGTATTTT. Encoded protein: CAGGLADTDAQYF.

This clonotype appeared a few times. The chain carries TRBV4-1 and TRBJ2-3; tentatively, D is TRBD1 (6 bases). V lost 0 bases to trimming and J lost 4 bases, with 17 bases between them. Germline values: CDR1 MGHRA, CDR2 YSYEKL. The CDR3 runs to 17 residues. The CDR3 nucleotides read TGCGCCAGCAGCCAAGAGGGGAACAGGGTGGGACCAGATACGCAGTATTTT. It codes for CASSQEGNRVGPDTQYF.

This clonotype was detected only a few times. The chain carries TRBV20-1 and TRBJ1-2; a possible D gene is TRBD1 (5 bases). The CDR3 runs to 11 residues. Germline lookup yields CDR1 DFQATT and CDR2 SNEGSKA (reference sequence). The V end was cut by 7 bases, the J end by 7 bases, with 13 bases between. The CDR3 nucleotides read TGCAGTGAAGGCCGGGGGAGTGGCTACACCTTC. It is translated as CSEGRGSGYTF.